Below are 3 T cell receptor beta chains sequenced from a single sample in a study of cytomegalovirus exposure and HLA in healthy donors. PCR was performed using 60 Vbeta and 13 Jbeta primers. Assay used: immunoSEQ multiplex PCR; TCRdb lists only in-frame clones, some missing. Among about 130,000 clones listed, roughly 79% were seen once. The sample comprised PBMCs. Receptor source: a woman in her thirties or forties in good health and CMV-seronegative.

This clone has just a few counts. This chain uses TRBV5-4 with TRBJ1-2, with TRBD1 matching 12 bases. J lost 6 bases, V lost 4 bases, and 7 bases had no gene match. CDR1 is SGHNT and CDR2 is YYREEE in the germline V gene (reference sequence). This CDR3 is 15 amino acids long. This CDR3 is CASSEGQGAPNGYTF. The CDR3 nucleotides read TGTGCCAGCAGCGAGGGACAGGGGGCGCCGAATGGCTACACCTTC.

This chain uses TRBV19 with TRBJ2-7; 12 nucleotides agree with TRBD2. The germline gives CDR1 LNHDA, CDR2 SQIVND (reference sequence). V shed 5 bases and J 4 bases; nucleotides not matched to a gene: 12. The CDR3 totals 17 residues. For the CDR3, the DNA is TGTGCCAGTAGTCCAGTTCCGACTAGCGGGAGATCGTACGAGCAGTACTTC. It is translated as CASSPVPTSGRSYEQYF. Full variable domain (outside the CDR3, taken from reference TRBV19 and TRBJ2-7): DGGITQSPKYLFRKEGQNVTLSCEQNLNHDAMYWYRQDPGQGLRLIYYSQIVNDFQKGDIAEGYSVSREKKESFPLTVTSAQKNPTAFYLCASSPVPTSGRSYEQYFGPGTRLTVT.

The chain combines TRBV30 with TRBJ2-3; D may be TRBD2 (5 bases). Germline CDR1 and CDR2: GTSNPN and SVGIG (reference sequence). The germline V and J ends were trimmed by 2 bases and 5 bases, with 8 bases remaining between them. The CDR3 runs 12 residues. The CDR3 DNA sequence: TGTGCCTGGAGTCCTAGCCAAGATACGCAGTATTTT. This codes for CAWSPSQDTQYF.